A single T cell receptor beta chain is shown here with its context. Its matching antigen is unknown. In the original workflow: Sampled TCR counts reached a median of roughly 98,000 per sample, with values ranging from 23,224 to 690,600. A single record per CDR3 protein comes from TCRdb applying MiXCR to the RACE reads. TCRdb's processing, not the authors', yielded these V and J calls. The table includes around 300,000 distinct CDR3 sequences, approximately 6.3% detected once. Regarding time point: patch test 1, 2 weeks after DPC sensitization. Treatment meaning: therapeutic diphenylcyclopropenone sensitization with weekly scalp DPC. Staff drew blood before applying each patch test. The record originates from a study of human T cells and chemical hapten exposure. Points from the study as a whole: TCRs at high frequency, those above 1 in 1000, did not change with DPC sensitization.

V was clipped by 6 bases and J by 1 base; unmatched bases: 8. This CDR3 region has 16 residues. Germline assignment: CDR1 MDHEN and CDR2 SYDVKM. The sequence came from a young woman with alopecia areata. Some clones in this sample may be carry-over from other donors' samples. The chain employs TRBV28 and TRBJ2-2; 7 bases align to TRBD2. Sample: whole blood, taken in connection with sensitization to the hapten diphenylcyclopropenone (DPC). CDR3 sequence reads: CASREDSGVNTGELFF. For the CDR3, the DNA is TGTGCCAGCAGAGAAGACAGCGGGGTGAACACCGGGGAGCTGTTTTTT.